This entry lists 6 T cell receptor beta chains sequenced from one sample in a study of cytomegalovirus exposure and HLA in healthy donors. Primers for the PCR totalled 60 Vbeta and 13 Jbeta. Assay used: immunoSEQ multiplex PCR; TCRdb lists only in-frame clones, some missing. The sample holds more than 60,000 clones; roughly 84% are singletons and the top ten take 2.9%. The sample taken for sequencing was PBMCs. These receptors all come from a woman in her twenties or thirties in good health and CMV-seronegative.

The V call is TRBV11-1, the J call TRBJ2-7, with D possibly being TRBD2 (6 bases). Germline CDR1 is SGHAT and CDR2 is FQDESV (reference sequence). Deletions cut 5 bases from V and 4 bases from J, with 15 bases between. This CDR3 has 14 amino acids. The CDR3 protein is CASSLRGGLYEQYV. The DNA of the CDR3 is TGTGCCAGCAGCCTCCGCGGAGGGCTTTACGAGCAGTACGTC.

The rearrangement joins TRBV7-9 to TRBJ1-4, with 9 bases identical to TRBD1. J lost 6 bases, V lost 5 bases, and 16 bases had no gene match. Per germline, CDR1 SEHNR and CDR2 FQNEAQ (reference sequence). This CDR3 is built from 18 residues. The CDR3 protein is CASSRLGTGLWGYEKLFF. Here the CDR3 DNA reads TGTGCCAGCAGCCGACTAGGGACAGGGCTGTGGGGATATGAAAAACTGTTTTTT. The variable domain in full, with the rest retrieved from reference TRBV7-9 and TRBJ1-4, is DTGVSQNPRHKITKRGQNVTFRCDPISEHNRLYWYRQTLGQGPEFLTYFQNEAQLEKSRLLSDRFSAERPKGSFSTLEIQRTEQGDSAMYLCASSRLGTGLWGYEKLFFGSGTQLSVL.

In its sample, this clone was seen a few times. The CDR3 loop is CASSRGTGDPGNTIYF. The CDR3 coding sequence is TGCGCCAGCAGCAGGGGGACAGGGGATCCGGGAAACACCATATATTTT. This chain uses TRBV5-1 with TRBJ1-3, with 10 bases that match TRBD1. With 4 bases clipped from V and 4 bases from J, the junction kept 8 bases outside the gene matches. CDR1 is SGHRS, CDR2 YFSETQ, per germline. CDR3 length: 16 amino acids.

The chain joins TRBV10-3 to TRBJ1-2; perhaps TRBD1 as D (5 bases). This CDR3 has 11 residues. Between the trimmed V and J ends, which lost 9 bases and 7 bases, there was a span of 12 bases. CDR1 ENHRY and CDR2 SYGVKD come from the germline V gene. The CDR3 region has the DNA TGTGCCATAGGGCGGGGGTCTGGCTACACCTTC. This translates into CAIGRGSGYTF.

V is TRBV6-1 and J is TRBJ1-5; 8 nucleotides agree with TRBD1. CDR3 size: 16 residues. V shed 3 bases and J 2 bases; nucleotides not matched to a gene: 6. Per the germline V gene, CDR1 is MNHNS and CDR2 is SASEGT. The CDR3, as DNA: TGTGCCAGCAGTGAGAAGACAGGGGAGGGCAATCAGCCCCAGCATTTT. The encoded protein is CASSEKTGEGNQPQHF.

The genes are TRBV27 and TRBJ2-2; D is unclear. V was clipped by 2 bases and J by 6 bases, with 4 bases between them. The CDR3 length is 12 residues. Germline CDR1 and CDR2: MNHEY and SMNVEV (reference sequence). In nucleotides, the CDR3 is TGTGCCAGCAGTTTACGGGCCGGGGAGCTGTTTTTT. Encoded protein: CASSLRAGELFF.